Listed below are T cell receptor beta chains from one sample, sequenced in a study of blood T cell repertoires in COVID-19. Profiling relied on immunoSEQ multiplex PCR, and the TCRdb table lists in-frame clones only, not all of them. The sample records hundreds of thousands of clones, more than 70% being singletons. The specimen was peripheral blood. The source is a woman aged 45-60 years with COVID-19, enrolled during active disease. CDR3s include the opening cysteine and the closing phenylalanine or tryptophan.

cdr3_length j_call v_call cdr3_aa
20 TRBJ2-2 TRBV6-1 CASSDGGTDLRITNTGELFF
14 TRBJ2-1 TRBV10-3 CAISELLAGNEQFF
14 TRBJ2-1 TRBV7-7 CASSLAEGSNEQFF
13 TRBJ1-4 TRBV2 CASRWGENEKLFF
15 TRBJ2-1 TRBV5-5 CASSRTSGDYNEQFF
16 TRBJ1-4 TRBV2 CASSLTGGTTNEKLFF
13 TRBJ1-2 TRBV29-1 CSVESEGMGGYTF
12 TRBJ1-6 TRBV3-1/TRBV3-2 CASSQGESPLHF
18 TRBJ2-7 TRBV5-1 CASSPGLAGGLSRYEQYF
15 TRBJ1-1 TRBV15 CATSREAARGTEAFF